This TCR beta chain appears in the sequencing data of a study of OX40 agonist ivuxolimab in advanced cancers. Background on the study: Patients received intravenous ivuxolimab every 2 weeks at 0.01 to 10 mg/kg. Study conclusions and caveats: Among the lowest levels of clonal expansion were found in partial responders at 0.1-3.0 mg/kg. More expanded clones were seen, on average, in CD8+ T cells than in CD4+.

The data were produced by immunoSEQ multiplex PCR, yet TCRdb's version contains in-frame clones alone and is incomplete. The sample consists of more than 45,000 clones, about 81% of them appearing once. Exclusion of a patient followed from autoimmune disease history or systemic immunosuppression. Remarks on this clone: Its antigen is currently unknown.

This clonotype was sampled from an adult with an advanced solid tumor such as melanoma, head and neck, liver or kidney cancer. The sequenced sample was CD4+ or CD8+ T cells sorted from blood, obtained in a trial of the OX40 agonist ivuxolimab.

CDR3: CASSLGQVYGYTF. DNA for the CDR3: TGTGCCAGCAGTCTCGGACAGGTCTATGGCTACACCTTC. This chain connects TRBV2 to TRBJ1-2; 7 bases are shared with TRBD1. Germline lookup yields CDR1 SNHLY and CDR2 FYNNEI. The CDR3 contains 13 residues. The J segment lost 4 bases and the V segment lost 5 bases, leaving 4 bases of the junction unmatched.